This record looks at one T cell receptor (beta chain) sequence and its context. The CDR3 runs 15 residues. V was pared by 2 bases and J by 4 bases, with 14 bases between. CDR1 and CDR2 (germline): MNHEY, SVGEGT. These data come from a study of blood T cell repertoires in COVID-19. Overall study context: COVID-19 samples collected from the United States, Italy and Spain covered acute and convalescent phases.

In the original workflow: Amplification with reference gene primers provided the estimates of nucleated cell counts. Data came from immunoSEQ multiplex PCR; TCRdb stores just in-frame clones and leaves some out. That table gives V, J and clone size, and the DNA gave D and trimming. The sample yields fewer than 70,000 clones, roughly three quarters seen once. The sequenced sample was peripheral blood. The gene calls are TRBV6-2 or TRBV6-3 and TRBJ1-2; D gene ambiguous. This receptor was taken from a man aged 55 to 70 with acute or convalescent COVID-19. CDR3 sequence reads: CASSYPGLLRYGYTF. The CDR3 nucleotides are TGTGCCAGCAGTTACCCGGGTCTTTTGCGCTATGGCTACACCTTC.